This TCR beta chain originates from a study of T cells in Graves' hyperthyroidism and ophthalmopathy. Patients with uncontrolled infections, other autoimmune diseases, pregnancy or lactation were excluded. The PBMCs had their origin in less than 13 ml of fresh peripheral blood. Amplified TCR beta CDR3 regions came from RNA transcripts. During a first-round RT-PCR of the TCR CDR3, the HTBI primer set was used. TCRdb reprocessed the multiplex PCR reads with MiXCR, giving one entry per CDR3 protein. The sample includes hundreds of thousands of distinct CDR3 sequences, around 15% seen only once; the top ten take around 12%. Per the germline V gene, CDR1 is SGHNT and CDR2 is YYREEE (reference sequence). The J segment lost 7 bases and the V segment lost 7 bases, leaving 9 bases of the junction unmatched. This CDR3 is built from 13 residues. This clonotype was found a few times.

The sample comprised blood. The V call is TRBV5-4, the J call TRBJ2-7; 9 positions match TRBD2. The sequence derives from a woman aged 45-59 years with Graves' ophthalmopathy. DNA of the CDR3: TGTGCCAGCTCTAGGTGGCGGGAGGGTGAGCAGTACTTC. It yields the protein CASSRWREGEQYF.